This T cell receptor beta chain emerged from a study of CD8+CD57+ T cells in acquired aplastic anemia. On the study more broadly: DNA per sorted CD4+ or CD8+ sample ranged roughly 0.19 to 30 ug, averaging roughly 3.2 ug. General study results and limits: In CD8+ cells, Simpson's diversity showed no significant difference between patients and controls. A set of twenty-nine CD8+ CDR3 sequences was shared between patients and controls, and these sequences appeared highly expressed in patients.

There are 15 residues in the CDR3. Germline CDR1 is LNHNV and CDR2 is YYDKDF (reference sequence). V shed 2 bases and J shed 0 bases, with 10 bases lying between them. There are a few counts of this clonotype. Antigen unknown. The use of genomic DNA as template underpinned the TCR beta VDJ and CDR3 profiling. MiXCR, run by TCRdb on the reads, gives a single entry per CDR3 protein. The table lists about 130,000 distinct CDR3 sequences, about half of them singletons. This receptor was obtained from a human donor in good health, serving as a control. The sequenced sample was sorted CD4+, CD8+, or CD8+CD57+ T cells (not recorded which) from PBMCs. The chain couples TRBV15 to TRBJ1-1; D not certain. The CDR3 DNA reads TGTGCCACCAGCAGATACACACCCATGAACACTGAAGCTTTCTTT. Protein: CATSRYTPMNTEAFF.